This T cell receptor (beta chain) was recorded in a study of blood T cell repertoires in COVID-19. Study details: Material from acute and convalescent COVID-19 was sourced from the United States, Italy and Spain. In each case, the material was cDNA or gDNA derived from T cells, B-cell-depleted T cells, or PBMCs.

In this sample, this clone turned up a few times. Germline V CDR1 and CDR2: KGHDR, SFDVKD. This CDR3 comprises 16 residues. Trimming cost V 3 bases and J 6 bases, with 16 bases left between them. Method: immunoSEQ multiplex PCR; TCRdb's copy keeps in-frame clones and lacks some. The sample holds about 480,000 clones, roughly 89% seen once. V usage is TRBV24-1 and J usage is TRBJ2-2, with D maybe TRBD1 (7 bases). This clonotype originated in a man between 18 and 35 years old with COVID-19, enrolled during active disease. The sample comprised peripheral blood. Written as DNA, the CDR3 is TGTGCCACCAGTGATACACGACAGGGAGGTTCCGGGGAGCTGTTTTTT. Its translation is CATSDTRQGGSGELFF.